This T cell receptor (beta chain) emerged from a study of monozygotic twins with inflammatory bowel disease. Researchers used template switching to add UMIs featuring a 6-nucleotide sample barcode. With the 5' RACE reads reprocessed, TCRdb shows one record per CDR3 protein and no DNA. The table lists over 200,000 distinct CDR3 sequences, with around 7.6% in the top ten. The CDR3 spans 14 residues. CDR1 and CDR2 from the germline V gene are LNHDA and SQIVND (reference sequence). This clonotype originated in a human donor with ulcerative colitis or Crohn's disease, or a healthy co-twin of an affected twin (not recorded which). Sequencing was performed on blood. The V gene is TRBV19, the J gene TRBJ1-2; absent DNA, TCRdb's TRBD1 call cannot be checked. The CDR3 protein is CASSIRDRDYGYTF.